This section outlines one TCR beta chain sequence together with its context. This record belongs to a study of OX40 agonist ivuxolimab in advanced cancers. Study as a whole: Patients were dosed with the agonistic anti-OX40 (CD134) antibody ivuxolimab. People in dose escalation had one of these cancers: hepatocellular carcinoma, melanoma, renal cell or head and neck cancer.

The table came from immunoSEQ multiplex PCR; TCRdb's copy has only in-frame clones and leaves some out. The table records 60,000 to 80,000 clones, around 85% of them present only once. Trimming took 5 bases from V and 6 from J; bases not matched to a gene: 9. CDR3 length: 16 amino acids. In germline, CDR1 is LGHNA, CDR2 YNFKEQ. The chain joins TRBV4-2 to TRBJ1-6; 8 bases line up with TRBD1. This receptor was obtained from an adult with an advanced solid tumor such as melanoma, head and neck, liver or kidney cancer. The sequences come from CD4+ or CD8+ T cells sorted from blood, collected in a trial of the OX40 agonist ivuxolimab. For the CDR3, the DNA is TGTGCCAGCAGCTCAATGACAGGGGCTCCTAATTCACCCCTCCACTTT. It yields the protein CASSSMTGAPNSPLHF.